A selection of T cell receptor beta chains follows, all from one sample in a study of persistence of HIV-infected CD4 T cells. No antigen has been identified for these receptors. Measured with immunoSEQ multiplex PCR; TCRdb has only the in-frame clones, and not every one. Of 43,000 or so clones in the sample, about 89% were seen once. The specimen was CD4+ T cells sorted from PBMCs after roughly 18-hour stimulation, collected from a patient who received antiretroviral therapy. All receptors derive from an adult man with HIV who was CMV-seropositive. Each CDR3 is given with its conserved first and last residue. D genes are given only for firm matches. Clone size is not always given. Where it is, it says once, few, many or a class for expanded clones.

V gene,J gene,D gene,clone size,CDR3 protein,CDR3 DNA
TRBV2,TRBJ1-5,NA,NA,CASKQESNQPQHF,TGTGCCAGCAAACAGGAAAGCAATCAGCCCCAGCATTTT
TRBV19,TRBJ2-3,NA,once,CASSIDLTGASTDTQYF,TGTGCCAGTAGTATAGATTTGACAGGCGCGAGCACAGATACGCAGTATTTT
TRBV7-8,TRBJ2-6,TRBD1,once,CASMKDRVRSGANVLTF,TGTGCCAGCATGAAGGACAGGGTGAGATCTGGGGCCAACGTCCTGACTTTC
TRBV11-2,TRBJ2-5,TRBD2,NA,CASSLSGRAGLSKTQYF,TGTGCCAGCAGCTTATCCGGGAGAGCGGGGCTTAGCAAGACCCAGTACTTC
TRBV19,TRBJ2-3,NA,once,CASERRGTDTQYF,TGTGCTAGTGAAAGGCGGGGAACAGATACGCAGTATTTT
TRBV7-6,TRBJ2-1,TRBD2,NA,CASSLVAGGPNEQFF,TGTGCCAGCAGCTTAGTAGCGGGGGGGCCGAATGAGCAGTTCTTC
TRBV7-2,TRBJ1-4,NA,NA,CASSPTRVNEKLFF,TGTGCCAGCAGCCCGACCAGGGTTAATGAAAAACTGTTTTTT
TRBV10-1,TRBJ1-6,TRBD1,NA,CASSGRQGDNSPLHF,TGCGCCAGCAGTGGCCGACAGGGGGATAATTCACCCCTCCACTTT
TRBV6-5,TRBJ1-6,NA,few,CASSYNRDSPLHF,TGTGCCAGCAGTTACAACAGGGATTCACCCCTCCACTTT
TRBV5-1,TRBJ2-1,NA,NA,CASSPSPGPMDNEQFF,TGCGCCAGCAGCCCCTCGCCGGGGCCCATGGACAATGAGCAGTTCTTC
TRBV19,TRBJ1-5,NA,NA,CASTSGANLNQPQHF,TGTGCCAGTACGAGTGGGGCCAACCTCAATCAGCCCCAGCATTTT
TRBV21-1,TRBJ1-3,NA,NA,CASSKVFPGHRTTLYHGNTIYF,TGTGCCAGCAGCAAAGTTTTTCCGGGACATAGGACAACCTTATACCATGGAAACACCATATATTTT
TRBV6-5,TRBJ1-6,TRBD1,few,CASRGGSNSPLHF,TGTGCCAGCAGAGGGGGCAGTAATTCACCCCTCCACTTT
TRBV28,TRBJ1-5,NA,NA,CASSLGGAQPQHF,TGTGCCAGCAGTTTGGGGGGGGCGCAGCCCCAGCATTTT
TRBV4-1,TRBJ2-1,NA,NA,CASSLSTAGLNNEQFF,TGCGCCAGCAGCCTGTCGACTGCGGGGTTGAACAATGAGCAGTTCTTC
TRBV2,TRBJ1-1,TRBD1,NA,CASSAQGEAEAFF,TGTGCCAGCAGTGCACAGGGGGAGGCTGAAGCTTTCTTT
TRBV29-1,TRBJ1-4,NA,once,CSGGNEKLFF,TGCAGCGGGGGGAATGAAAAACTGTTTTTT